The 16 T cell receptor beta chains below all came from one sample that was sequenced in a study of blood T cell repertoires in COVID-19. Sequencing was performed with immunoSEQ multiplex PCR; in TCRdb, only in-frame clones are kept and a portion is missing. The profile covers about 54,000 clones, with 90% to 95% appearing a single time and about 4% taken by the ten largest. The sequenced material came from peripheral blood. The origin of the receptors is a middle-aged man with acute or convalescent COVID-19.

The chain is built from TRBV6-2 or TRBV6-3 and TRBJ2-1, with 13 bases aligning to TRBD2. Germline-derived CDR1 and CDR2 are MNHEY and SVGEGT. The junction had 14 bases not matched to a gene; V was cut back by 6 bases and J by 6 bases. The CDR3 length is 18 residues. The CDR3 bases are TGTGCCAGCAGCCGTAGCCCTGGACTAGCGGGAGCACCCAATGAGCAGTTCTTC. Its protein is CASSRSPGLAGAPNEQFF.

The chain links TRBV6-4 to TRBJ2-3; tentatively, D is TRBD2 (7 bases). V lost 6 bases to trimming and J lost 2 bases, with 15 bases between them. The germline V gene encodes CDR1 MRHNA and CDR2 SNTAGT. CDR3 length: 15 residues. CDR3 DNA: TGTGCCAGCAGCCCCATTGGGGGGGCCACAGATACGCAGTATTTT. Its protein is CASSPIGGATDTQYF.

V gene TRBV29-1 combines with J gene TRBJ2-7; a weak D match, TRBD1 (6 bases). V lost 3 bases and J lost 0, with 6 bases in between. This CDR3 contains 12 residues. Per the germline V gene, CDR1 is SQVTM and CDR2 is ANQGSEA. The CDR3 region has the DNA TGCAGCGTTGAGGACAGCTCCTACGAGCAGTACTTC. Its protein product is CSVEDSSYEQYF.

The V call is TRBV4-3, the J call TRBJ2-5; 11 positions match TRBD2. The junction had 15 bases not matched to a gene; V was cut back by 4 bases and J by 2 bases. CDR3 length equals 19 residues. The germline CDR1 and CDR2 sequences are LGHNA and YSLEER. CDR3 sequence (DNA): TGCGCCAGCAGCCCGACCCTTAGCGGGAGGGCCCTGAATCAAGAGACCCAGTACTTC. Amino acid sequence: CASSPTLSGRALNQETQYF.

This chain connects TRBV29-1 to TRBJ1-5; the match to TRBD1 covers 7 bases. The CDR3 runs to 13 residues. Germline CDR1 and CDR2: SQVTM and ANQGSEA. The junction had 2 bases not matched to a gene; V was cut back by 4 bases and J by 2 bases. This chain's CDR3 is CSVGQGGNQPQHF. The CDR3 nucleotides are TGCAGCGTTGGACAGGGAGGCAATCAGCCCCAGCATTTT.

J is TRBJ2-7 and V is TRBV5-1, with 9 bases identical to TRBD1. CDR1 SGHRS and CDR2 YFSETQ come from the germline V gene. The CDR3 extends over 14 amino acids. Unmatched junction bases numbered 6, after V lost 1 base and J lost 7 bases. CDR3 protein: CASSLPGQGGEQYF. The CDR3 DNA reads TGCGCCAGCAGCTTGCCGGGACAGGGTGGAGAGCAGTACTTC. Complete variable domain (other parts from reference TRBV5-1 and TRBJ2-7): KAGVTQTPRYLIKTRGQQVTLSCSPISGHRSVSWYQQTPGQGLQFLFEYFSETQRNKGNFPGRFSGRQFSNSRSEMNVSTLELGDSALYLCASSLPGQGGEQYFGPGTRLTVT.

The V call is TRBV9, the J call TRBJ2-7; 10 positions agree with TRBD2. The V gene end was trimmed by 3 bases and the J gene end by 1 base; junction bases not matched to a gene: 1. CDR3 length: 14 residues. Germline CDR1 reads SGDLS; CDR2 reads YYNGEE. The DNA for the CDR3 is TGTGCCAGCAGCGGGGGACTAGCGTCCTACGAGCAGTACTTC. Its protein product is CASSGGLASYEQYF.

This clone appeared a single time. The chain has TRBV9 and TRBJ2-7; 7 bases line up with TRBD1. The germline V gene encodes CDR1 SGDLS and CDR2 YYNGEE. V gave up 0 bases and J gave up 3 bases; unmatched junction bases: 3. This CDR3 spans 14 amino acids. CDR3 in DNA: TGTGCCAGCAGCGTAGGGGACAGACTCTACGAGCAGTACTTC. Protein product: CASSVGDRLYEQYF.

The chain employs TRBV5-4 and TRBJ2-7, with 8 bases lining up with TRBD2. V was clipped by 0 bases and J by 3 bases; unmatched bases: 8. The CDR3 extends over 16 amino acids. CDR1 and CDR2 from the germline V gene are SGHNT and YYREEE (reference sequence). The DNA of the CDR3 is TGTGCCAGCAGCTTGGGAGGAGCGGGAGTGTTCTACGAGCAGTACTTC. It codes for CASSLGGAGVFYEQYF.

This chain joins TRBV18 and TRBJ1-5; possible D gene TRBD1, 5 bases. CDR3 length: 15 amino acids. Germline CDR1 is KGHSH and CDR2 is LQKENI. V lost 2 bases, J lost 7 bases, and 15 bases lay in between. This CDR3 reads CASSPGKAGNQPQHF. CDR3 DNA sequence: TGTGCCAGCTCACCAGGTAAGGCAGGGAACCAGCCCCAGCATTTT.

The chain combines TRBV15 with TRBJ1-5; 8 bases line up with TRBD1. The V gene end was trimmed by 5 bases and the J gene end by 3 bases; junction bases not matched to a gene: 9. Germline values: CDR1 LNHNV, CDR2 YYDKDF (reference sequence). CDR3 length: 16 amino acids. CDR3 in amino acids: CATSLRQGIYNQPQHF. The CDR3 bases are TGTGCCACCAGCCTCAGACAGGGGATCTACAATCAGCCCCAGCATTTT.

The chain links TRBV29-1 to TRBJ2-6; TRBD1 agrees at 7 bases. This CDR3 has 15 amino acids. Germline V gene lookup returns CDR1 SQVTM and CDR2 ANQGSEA. The V and J ends lost 4 bases and 0 bases, in that order; junction bases with no gene match: 3. The CDR3 nucleotides read TGCAGCGTTGTGGGACAGCTCTCTGGGGCCAACGTCCTGACTTTC. This sequence encodes CSVVGQLSGANVLTF.

On this clone itself: A read error may account for a junction end that differs from germline. The J gene is TRBJ2-7, the V gene TRBV11-2; possible D gene TRBD1, 6 bases. Germline-derived CDR1 and CDR2 are SGHAT and FQNNGV. The CDR3 sequence is 17 residues long. The CDR3 DNA reads as TGTGCCAGCAGTCATCGCTGGACTGGATCAGAGGGGGATGAGCTGTACTTC. It codes for CASSHRWTGSEGDELYF.

The gene calls are TRBV24-1 and TRBJ2-3, with 11 bases fitting TRBD2. After removal of 3 bases from V and 5 bases from J, the junction contained 15 bases not matched to a gene. Germline CDR1 KGHDR, CDR2 SFDVKD. There are 19 residues in the CDR3. This CDR3 reads CATSDGAPISGRAVDTQYF. The CDR3 coding sequence is TGTGCCACCAGTGATGGTGCCCCTATTAGCGGGAGGGCCGTAGATACGCAGTATTTT.

This sequence joins TRBV6-5 and TRBJ2-5, with 10 positions matching TRBD2. Germline assignment: CDR1 MNHEY and CDR2 SVGAGI. The V and J ends lost 6 bases and 2 bases, in that order; junction bases with no gene match: 6. CDR3 length: 15 amino acids. CDR3 protein: CASRTSGLVQETQYF. The CDR3 nucleotides are TGTGCCAGCAGGACTAGCGGGTTGGTACAAGAGACCCAGTACTTC.

This clone was seen more than once but under ten times. The V call is TRBV30, the J call TRBJ2-1, with 10 bases identical to TRBD2. Looked up from germline, CDR1 is GTSNPN and CDR2 is SVGIG (reference sequence). The V segment lost 4 bases and the J segment 7 bases; nucleotides outside the gene matches: 13. The CDR3 is 16 residues long. CDR3 sequence: CAWTPGGTSAKNEQFF. The CDR3 bases are TGTGCCTGGACCCCGGGGGGGACTAGCGCAAAAAATGAGCAGTTCTTC.